This T cell receptor beta chain was retrieved from a study of T cell clones after liver transplantation. Broader study findings: The donor-reactive repertoire was only partly measurable in two subjects, lacking donor cells.

A remark on this clone: The antigen is undetermined.

The table came from immunoSEQ multiplex PCR; TCRdb's copy has only in-frame clones and leaves some out. The table lists around 100,000 clones, about 80% of them singletons. The CDR3 has 14 amino acids. V lost 0 bases and J 3 bases, leaving 7 bases between the germline ends. CDR1 SGHRS and CDR2 YFSETQ come from the germline V gene. The sequence derives from a human patient who received a liver transplant. Some T cells may trace back to the graft donor. This rearrangement joins TRBV5-1 to TRBJ1-5; D gene ambiguous. The specimen comprised CD4+ T cells from blood, sampled approximately 43 months after liver transplant. CDR3 region: CASSLGQPNQPQHF. CDR3 nucleotide sequence: TGCGCCAGCAGCTTGGGGCAGCCCAATCAGCCCCAGCATTTT. Full variable domain (missing parts from reference TRBV5-1 and TRBJ1-5): KAGVTQTPRYLIKTRGQQVTLSCSPISGHRSVSWYQQTPGQGLQFLFEYFSETQRNKGNFPGRFSGRQFSNSRSEMNVSTLELGDSALYLCASSLGQPNQPQHFGDGTRLSIL.